This passage covers 19 T cell receptor beta chains from one sample sequenced in a study of T cell clonality in common variable immunodeficiency (dated by TCRdb to the mid-2010s). Libraries were made using the immunoSEQ multiplex PCR assay. TCRdb took this table from immuneACCESS and kept in-frame rearrangements with V and J called. Such tables lack part of the clones; where checked against another copy, unresolved V genes explain under half of the gap, and the rest is unexplained. This sample contains roughly 34,000 clones, none of which is a singleton. The biggest ten clones account for 0.75% to 1% of the sample. The sample taken for sequencing was peripheral blood mononuclear cells. The receptors derive from a person aged 18-69 years in good health.

This clone appeared a few times. The CDR3 end lies 3 residues beyond the end of the read and is filled in from the germline J gene. This chain uses TRBV7-1 with TRBJ1-6; D perhaps matches TRBD1 (5 bases). TRBV7-1 falls under the ORF class, with uncertain function. The V and J ends lost 3 bases and 0 bases respectively, with 21 bases between them. This CDR3 comprises 20 residues. CDR3 bases read: TGTGCCAGCAGCTCCTCTCTGGGGGGGTGGACAAGCTCCTATAATTCACCC. Translated: CASSSSLGGWTSSYNSP. The whole CDR3 sequence reads CASSSSLGGWTSSYNSPLHF.

This clone was detected many times. With the read ending 3 residues before the CDR3 end, the germline J gene is used to fill in that end. The chain recombines TRBV9 with TRBJ2-2; no clear D gene. Germline V gene data show CDR1 as SGDLS and CDR2 as YYNGEE. Deletions cut 0 bases from V and 8 bases from J, with 11 bases between. This CDR3 contains 14 residues. The DNA read from the CDR3 is TGTGCCAGCAGCGTAGAAGGCTTGATGGGGGAG. It is translated as CASSVEGLMGE. The entire CDR3 protein is CASSVEGLMGELFF.

This clone was recorded at least ten times. The CDR3 end falls 3 residues outside the read, so it is completed with the germline J gene. The chain combines TRBV7-2 with TRBJ1-2; maybe TRBD1 (6 bases). The CDR3 runs 15 residues. From germline, CDR1 is SGHTA and CDR2 FQGNSA. Trimming left V 5 bases short and J 0 bases short, with 13 bases between. The CDR3 DNA, read in part, is TGTGCCAGCAGCCAGGGGATAGTTTCTAACTATGGC. Protein sequence: CASSQGIVSNYG. The entire CDR3 protein reads CASSQGIVSNYGYTF.

This clone was seen at least ten times. The CDR3 end is not reached by the read, which stops 3 residues before it; the germline J gene fills it in. The chain links TRBV4-1 to TRBJ1-2, with D tentatively TRBD1 (5 bases). The CDR3 covers 15 residues. V was clipped by 0 bases and J by 7 bases, with 15 bases between them. Looked up from germline, CDR1 is MGHRA and CDR2 is YSYEKL. CDR3 region: CASSQDREGSGGYTF. CDR3 DNA (partial): TGCGCCAGCAGCCAAGATAGGGAGGGGTCTGGTGGC.

This clone has a count of ten or more. The read terminates 3 residues before the CDR3 end, so the remaining end is supplied by the germline J gene. This chain uses TRBV6-4 with TRBJ2-3, with 11 nucleotides matching TRBD1. Germline values: CDR1 MRHNA, CDR2 SNTAGT. CDR3 length equals 15 residues. Trimming took 5 bases from V and 1 from J; bases not matched to a gene: 2. This CDR3 reads CASSPGQGGTDTQYF. CDR3 DNA, as far as it was read: TGTGCCAGCAGTCCGGGACAGGGGGGCACAGATACG.

This clone was counted at least ten times. The missing CDR3 end, 3 residues past where the read stops, is filled in from the germline J gene. The J gene is TRBJ2-7, the V gene TRBV9, with D possibly matching TRBD1 (5 bases). This CDR3 spans 14 amino acids. The ends were cut back, 0 bases at V and 6 bases at J, with 13 bases in the middle. Germline CDR1 SGDLS, CDR2 YYNGEE. The CDR3 sequence is CASSVDLVGVEQYF. The sequenced part of the CDR3 DNA is TGTGCCAGCAGCGTAGACCTAGTAGGGGTCGAG. The full variable domain, completed using reference TRBV9 and TRBJ2-7, is DSGVTQTPKHLITATGQRVTLRCSPRSGDLSVYWYQQSLDQGLQFLIQYYNGEERAKGNILERFSAQQFPDLHSELNLSSLELGDSALYFCASSVDLVGVEQYFGPGTRLTVT.

At least ten counts were recorded for this clone. The read stops 3 residues short of the end of the CDR3; the missing end is completed from the germline J gene. The chain has TRBV28 and TRBJ1-1, with 7 nucleotides matching TRBD1. V gave up 2 bases and J gave up 1 base; unmatched junction bases: 4. Germline V gene sequence: CDR1 MDHEN, CDR2 SYDVKM. The CDR3 spans 15 residues. The CDR3 region is CASSLLRDRNTEAFF. Incomplete CDR3 DNA: TGTGCCAGCAGTTTACTCCGGGACAGGAACACTGAA.

This clone was detected ten times or more. The read falls 3 residues short of the CDR3 end, and the missing part is taken from the germline J gene. The chain combines TRBV5-4 with TRBJ2-7; D might be TRBD2 (6 bases). The CDR3 length is 15 residues. The germline CDR1 and CDR2 sequences are SGHNT and YYREEE (reference sequence). V lost 4 bases and J 3 bases, leaving 17 bases between the germline ends. Incomplete CDR3 DNA: TGTGCCAGCAGCCAAATCTTTGGGGGGATCTACGAG. It specifies CASSQIFGGIYE. The full CDR3 sequence reads CASSQIFGGIYEQYF.

Many counts were recorded for this clone. The read terminates 3 residues ahead of where the CDR3 ends, so the germline J gene completes it. The rearrangement links TRBV5-1 to TRBJ1-2; 9 bases agree with TRBD1. This CDR3 is 13 amino acids long. The trim removed 3 bases at V and 5 bases at J, leaving 2 bases unmatched. CDR1 SGHRS and CDR2 YFSETQ come from the germline V gene. The DNA read from the CDR3 is TGCGCCAGCAGCTGGGACAGGGAATATGGC. This translates into CASSWDREYG. The whole CDR3 sequence reads CASSWDREYGYTF. Looking up the rest from reference TRBV5-1 and TRBJ1-2 gives the full variable domain: KAGVTQTPRYLIKTRGQQVTLSCSPISGHRSVSWYQQTPGQGLQFLFEYFSETQRNKGNFPGRFSGRQFSNSRSEMNVSTLELGDSALYLCASSWDREYGYTFGSGTRLTVV.

At least ten counts were recorded for this clone. Relative to the germline gene, one junction end is altered; a read error may explain this. Sequencing ends 3 residues short of the CDR3 end; the germline J gene provides the rest. The chain is built from TRBV4-2 and TRBJ2-7, with a possible D match to TRBD1 (8 bases). Germline-derived CDR1 and CDR2 are LGHNA and YNFKEQ. This CDR3 comprises 15 residues. The CDR3 region is CASSLRQGRVYEQYF. The CDR3 DNA, read in part, is TGCGCCAGCAGCCTCAGACAGGGGAGGGTCTACGAG.

The table lists this clone with many counts. The read comes to an end 3 residues before the CDR3 does, leaving the germline J gene to fill in the end. The chain couples TRBV6-2 or TRBV6-3 to TRBJ2-2; 12 nucleotides agree with TRBD2. The V segment lost 2 bases and the J segment 5 bases; nucleotides outside the gene matches: 6. The CDR3 runs 17 residues. CDR1 and CDR2 (germline): MNHEY, SVGEGT. CDR3 DNA, as far as it was read: TGTGCCAGCAGTTACCGACTAGCGGGAGTGGGTACCGGGGAG. It specifies CASSYRLAGVGTGE. Given in full, the CDR3 is CASSYRLAGVGTGELFF.

Only a few counts were recorded for this clone. The read falls 3 residues short of the CDR3 end, and the missing part is taken from the germline J gene. The chain is built from TRBV30 and TRBJ2-7, with a weak D call TRBD1 (8 bases). The length of the CDR3 is 20 residues. Trimming stripped 4 bases from V and 6 bases from J, with 37 bases between. CDR1 and CDR2 (germline): GTSNPN, SVGIG (reference sequence). The CDR3 bases that were read are TGTGCCTGGACTCCCAGACAGGGGACTACGAAGTTTCTTCCCCCCGCCGAG. Translated: CAWTPRQGTTKFLPPAE. The full CDR3 reads CAWTPRQGTTKFLPPAEQYF.

This clone was recorded at least ten times. The CDR3 goes on 3 residues after the read ends, and that part is filled in from the germline J gene. The chain recombines TRBV7-3 with TRBJ2-6; the D gene is possibly TRBD1 (7 bases). Germline V gene data show CDR1 as SGHTA and CDR2 as FQGTGA. V lost 0 bases and J lost 3, with 15 bases in between. The CDR3 extends over 18 amino acids. CDR3 DNA (partial): TGTGCCAGCAGCTTAACCCCGGCAGGGGGAGGTGGGGCCAACGTC. This encodes CASSLTPAGGGGANV. The full CDR3 reads CASSLTPAGGGGANVLTF.

This clone has at least ten counts. The junction does not match germline at one end; this may be a read error. The CDR3 end is not reached by the read, which stops 3 residues before it; the germline J gene fills it in. The J gene is TRBJ1-5, the V gene TRBV4-2; weak D call: TRBD1 (5 bases). The CDR3 is 15 amino acids. CDR1 and CDR2 from the germline V gene are LGHNA and YNFKEQ. The sequenced part of the CDR3 DNA is TGCGCCAGCAGCCCAGAGGCAGGGATTCGCCAGCCC. This translates into CASSPEAGIRQP. The full CDR3 protein reads CASSPEAGIRQPQHF.

This clone was counted at least ten times. The read ends 3 residues before the CDR3 terminus; that terminus is restored from the germline J gene. The chain combines TRBV5-1 with TRBJ1-1; 7 bases align to TRBD1. The CDR3 length is 15 residues. Per the germline V gene, CDR1 is SGHRS and CDR2 is YFSETQ. The covered CDR3 bases are TGCGCCAGCAGCTTGGCCGACACCCTGCAGGGGGGA. It encodes CASSLADTLQGG. The entire CDR3 protein is CASSLADTLQGGAFF.

This clone ranks as medium-sized (0.01 to 0.1%). The CDR3 end falls 3 residues outside the read, so it is completed with the germline J gene. The rearrangement links TRBV5-4 to TRBJ2-6; D unresolved. V lost 5 bases and J lost 4, with 13 bases in between. The CDR3 totals 15 residues. CDR1 SGHNT and CDR2 YYREEE come from the germline V gene (reference sequence). CDR3 DNA (partial): TGTGCCAGCAGGTCAGGATTCCTGGGGGCCAACGTC. Its protein product is CASRSGFLGANV. The whole CDR3 region reads CASRSGFLGANVLTF.

Many counts were recorded for this clone. This CDR3 is CASSLGGNAGSQETQYF. Incomplete CDR3 DNA: TGCGCCAGCAGCTTGGGGGGGAATGCGGGGAGCCAAGAGACC. The V call is TRBV5-1, the J call TRBJ2-5, with TRBD2 as a possible D gene (6 bases). The missing CDR3 end, 3 residues past where the read stops, is filled in from the germline J gene. Germline lookup yields CDR1 SGHRS and CDR2 YFSETQ. V lost 0 bases and J lost 1, with 16 bases in between. CDR3 length: 17 residues.

This clone was observed at least ten times. The CDR3 is cut off 3 residues early in the read; its end comes from the germline J gene. The rearrangement links TRBV6-2 or TRBV6-3 to TRBJ2-1, with D possibly matching TRBD2 (6 bases). The germline V gene has CDR1 MNHEY and CDR2 SVGEGT. Trimming removed 2 bases at V and 3 bases at J, with 8 bases between. The CDR3 runs to 14 residues. CDR3 residues: CASSYLGLYNEQFF. The sequenced CDR3 bases are TGTGCCAGCAGTTACCTGGGACTCTACAATGAG.

This clone was detected many times. The read ends 3 residues shy of where the CDR3 ends; the end is completed using the germline J gene. V is TRBV20-1 and J is TRBJ2-7; D is uncertain. The germline V gene has CDR1 DFQATT and CDR2 SNEGSKA (reference sequence). Trimming took off 3 bases at V and 3 bases at J, with 9 bases between the two ends. The CDR3 is made up of 12 amino acids. CDR3 DNA, as far as it was read: TGCAGTGCTAGTTCAGATCACTACGAG. Translation gives CSASSDHYE. The full CDR3 reads CSASSDHYEQYF.